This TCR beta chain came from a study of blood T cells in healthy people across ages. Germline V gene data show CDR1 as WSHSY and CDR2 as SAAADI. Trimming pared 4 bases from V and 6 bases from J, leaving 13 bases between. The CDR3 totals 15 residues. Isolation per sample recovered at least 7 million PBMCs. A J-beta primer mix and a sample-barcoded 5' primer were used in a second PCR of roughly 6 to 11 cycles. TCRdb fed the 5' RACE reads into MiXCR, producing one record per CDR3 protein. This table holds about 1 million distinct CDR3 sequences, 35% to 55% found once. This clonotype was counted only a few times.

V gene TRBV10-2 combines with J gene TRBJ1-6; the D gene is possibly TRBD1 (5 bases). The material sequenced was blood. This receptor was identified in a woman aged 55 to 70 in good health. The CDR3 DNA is TGCGCCAGCAGTGGAGGGGTTCAGAGTAATTCACCCCTCCACTTT. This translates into CASSGGVQSNSPLHF.